The sequence of this T cell receptor beta chain was determined in a study of blood T cell repertoires in COVID-19. About the study: Researchers got acute and convalescent COVID-19 samples from the United States, Italy and Spain.

The V gene's germline CDR1 is LNHDA and CDR2 SQIVND (reference sequence). The J segment lost 5 bases and the V segment lost 3 bases, leaving 4 bases of the junction unmatched. CDR3 length equals 15 residues. Assay: immunoSEQ multiplex PCR; the TCRdb copy retains only in-frame clones and omits some. The top ten clones hold 1.9% of a sample with nearly 250,000 clones, approximately 82% of them seen once. This TCR came from a woman older than 75 with acute or convalescent COVID-19. Sequencing was performed on peripheral blood. V is TRBV19 and J is TRBJ1-6; 7 positions match TRBD1. CDR3 loop: CASSIPGTDNSPLHF. In nucleotides, the CDR3 is TGTGCCAGTAGTATCCCGGGGACAGATAATTCACCCCTCCACTTT.